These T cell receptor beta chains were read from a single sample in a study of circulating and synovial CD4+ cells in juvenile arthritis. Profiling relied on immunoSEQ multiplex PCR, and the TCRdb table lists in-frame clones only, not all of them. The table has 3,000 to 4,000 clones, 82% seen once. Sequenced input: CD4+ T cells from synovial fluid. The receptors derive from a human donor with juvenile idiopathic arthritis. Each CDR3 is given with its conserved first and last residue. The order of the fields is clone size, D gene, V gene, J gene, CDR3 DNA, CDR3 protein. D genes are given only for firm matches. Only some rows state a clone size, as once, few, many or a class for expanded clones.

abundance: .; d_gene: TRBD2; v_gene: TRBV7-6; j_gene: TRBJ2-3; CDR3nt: TGTGCCAGCACCCCGGGGGGGAACACAGATACGCAGTATTTT; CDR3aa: CASTPGGNTDTQYF
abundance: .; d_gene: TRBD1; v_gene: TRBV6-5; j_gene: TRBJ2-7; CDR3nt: TGTGCCAGCAGTAACAGGGGCTACGAGCAGTACTTC; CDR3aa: CASSNRGYEQYF
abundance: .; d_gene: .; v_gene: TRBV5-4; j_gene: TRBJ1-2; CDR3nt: TGTGCCAGCAGCTTTCAGGGCCGCAACTATGGCTACACCTTC; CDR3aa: CASSFQGRNYGYTF
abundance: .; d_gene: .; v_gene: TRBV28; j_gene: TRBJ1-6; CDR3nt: TGTGCCAGCAGTTTGAGGACAGTGCCCAGCTCCTATAATTCACCCCTCCACTTT; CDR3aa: CASSLRTVPSSYNSPLHF
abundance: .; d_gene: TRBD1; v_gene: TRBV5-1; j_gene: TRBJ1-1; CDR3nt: TGCGCCAGCAGTCGGGACAGTGAAGCTTTCTTT; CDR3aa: CASSRDSEAFF
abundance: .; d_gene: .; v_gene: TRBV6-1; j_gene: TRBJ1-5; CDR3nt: TGTGCCAGCAGTGCCCGGGAGAACAATCAGCCCCAGCATTTT; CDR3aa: CASSARENNQPQHF
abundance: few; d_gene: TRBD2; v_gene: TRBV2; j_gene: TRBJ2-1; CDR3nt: TGTGCCAGCAGCCTTAGGGGGACTAGCGGAGAGCAGTTCTTC; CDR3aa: CASSLRGTSGEQFF
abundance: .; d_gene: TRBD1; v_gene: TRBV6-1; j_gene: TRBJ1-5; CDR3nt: TGTGCCAGCAGCGGGACAGGGGAAAGTCAGCCCCAGCATTTT; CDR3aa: CASSGTGESQPQHF
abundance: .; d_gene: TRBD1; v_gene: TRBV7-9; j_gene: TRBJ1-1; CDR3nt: TGTGCCAGCAGCTTACATAAAGCGTTCGGACAGGACACTGAAGCTTTCTTT; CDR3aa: CASSLHKAFGQDTEAFF
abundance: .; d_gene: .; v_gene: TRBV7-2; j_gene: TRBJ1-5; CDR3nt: TGTGCCAGCAGCTTAGGGTTTTGGGGCTTGGGGAGCAATCAGCCCCAGCATTTT; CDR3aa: CASSLGFWGLGSNQPQHF